This T cell receptor (beta chain) emerged from a study of somatic mutations in cytotoxic T cells in rheumatoid arthritis. TCRdb's copy holds only in-frame clones and misses some; the assay was immunoSEQ multiplex PCR. Of thousands of clones listed, roughly 83% were seen once; the top ten hold around 7%. The CDR3 contains 16 residues. The V gene's germline CDR1 is SNHLY and CDR2 FYNNEI. V was pared by 8 bases and J by 6 bases, with 23 bases between. As regards this clone: The target antigen is unknown.

General observations from the study: Unlike healthy controls, rheumatoid arthritis patients had CD8+ clonality that increased with age.

Sequencing was performed on CD8+ T cells sorted from blood. The chain joins TRBV2 to TRBJ1-5, with D possibly matching TRBD1 (5 bases). The TCR originated in an adult with rheumatoid arthritis. This chain's CDR3 is CASLATALGGAQPQHF. The DNA for the CDR3 is TGTGCCAGCTTGGCGACAGCGCTCGGAGGGGCTCAGCCCCAGCATTTT.